This is a list of T cell receptor beta chains from one sample in a study of cytomegalovirus exposure and HLA in healthy donors. Some clones are missing from TCRdb's copy, which holds only in-frame ones; the method was immunoSEQ multiplex PCR. Counted here are 150,000 to 200,000 clones, around 85% occurring once; the ten biggest clones make up 1% to 1.5%. The sequenced sample consisted of PBMCs. Receptor source: a man in his fifties in good health and CMV-seropositive. Both conserved end residues are part of each CDR3. A D gene is named only where the DNA matches it firmly. Size is omitted from some rows. Given values are once, few, many or a class for expanded clones.

CDR3 DNA: TGTGCCAGCAGCTTGGGCGGGGCCAGCTATGGCTACACCTTC
CDR3 protein: CASSLGGASYGYTF
clone size: NA
J gene: TRBJ1-2
V gene: TRBV5-5
D gene: NA

CDR3 DNA: TGTGCCATCAGTGCGAGAGACATGAAGAACACTGAAGCTTTCTTT
CDR3 protein: CAISARDMKNTEAFF
clone size: NA
J gene: TRBJ1-1
V gene: TRBV10-3
D gene: NA

CDR3 DNA: TGTGCCAGCAGCTTCGGTAGCAATCAGCCCCAGCATTTT
CDR3 protein: CASSFGSNQPQHF
clone size: NA
J gene: TRBJ1-5
V gene: TRBV7-2
D gene: NA

CDR3 DNA: TGTGCCAGCAGCACCCCCTCTGCGGGAATTGACTATTACACAGATACGCAGTATTTT
CDR3 protein: CASSTPSAGIDYYTDTQYF
clone size: NA
J gene: TRBJ2-3
V gene: TRBV9
D gene: NA

CDR3 DNA: TGTGCTAGCAGCTTAAGTAGCGGGAACGCCGGGGAGCTGTTTTTT
CDR3 protein: CASSLSSGNAGELFF
clone size: NA
J gene: TRBJ2-2
V gene: TRBV7-7
D gene: TRBD2

CDR3 DNA: TGTGCCAGCAGCGGGGGGGCAGCTCATAGCAATCAGCCCCAGCATTTT
CDR3 protein: CASSGGAAHSNQPQHF
clone size: NA
J gene: TRBJ1-5
V gene: TRBV5-8
D gene: NA

CDR3 DNA: TGTGCCAGCACTCGACAGGGGCCACTGTTTTTT
CDR3 protein: CASTRQGPLFF
clone size: few
J gene: TRBJ1-4
V gene: TRBV2
D gene: TRBD1

CDR3 DNA: TGTGCCAGCAGCGGAACTAGCGGGGGCCCGTACGAGCAGTACTTC
CDR3 protein: CASSGTSGGPYEQYF
clone size: NA
J gene: TRBJ2-7
V gene: TRBV7-8
D gene: TRBD2

CDR3 DNA: TGTGCCAGCAGTGGGAGTCCCGCGGCCTCCGGCTATGGCTACACCTTC
CDR3 protein: CASSGSPAASGYGYTF
clone size: once
J gene: TRBJ1-2
V gene: TRBV6-1
D gene: NA

CDR3 DNA: TGTGCCAGCAGGGCGGGACAGCAGAATCAGCCCCAGCATTTT
CDR3 protein: CASRAGQQNQPQHF
clone size: NA
J gene: TRBJ1-5
V gene: TRBV6-5
D gene: TRBD1

CDR3 DNA: TGTGCCAGCAGGGAGGGCCCCGAGCAGTACTTC
CDR3 protein: CASREGPEQYF
clone size: NA
J gene: TRBJ2-7
V gene: TRBV5-4
D gene: NA

CDR3 DNA: TGTGCCAGCAGTATTTCTAGCCCCGAGCAGTACTTC
CDR3 protein: CASSISSPEQYF
clone size: NA
J gene: TRBJ2-7
V gene: TRBV2
D gene: NA

CDR3 DNA: TGCGCCAGCAGCTTAACAGGGGGAACGAACACTGAAGCTTTCTTT
CDR3 protein: CASSLTGGTNTEAFF
clone size: NA
J gene: TRBJ1-1
V gene: TRBV5-1
D gene: TRBD1

CDR3 DNA: TGTGCCAGTAGTAGGGGACAGCTCGCTAACTATGGCTACACCTTC
CDR3 protein: CASSRGQLANYGYTF
clone size: NA
J gene: TRBJ1-2
V gene: TRBV19
D gene: TRBD1

CDR3 DNA: TGTGCCATCAGGACAGAGAACACTGAAGCTTTCTTT
CDR3 protein: CAIRTENTEAFF
clone size: few
J gene: TRBJ1-1
V gene: TRBV10-3
D gene: NA

CDR3 DNA: TGTGCCAGCAGCTTAGATGGACTAGCGGGAAACACAGATACGCAGTATTTT
CDR3 protein: CASSLDGLAGNTDTQYF
clone size: few
J gene: TRBJ2-3
V gene: TRBV11-2
D gene: TRBD2

CDR3 DNA: TGTGCCAGCAGTTTAGGGCGACTAGGATTGAAGGATTATGGCACAGATACGCAGTATTTT
CDR3 protein: CASSLGRLGLKDYGTDTQYF
clone size: NA
J gene: TRBJ2-3
V gene: TRBV27
D gene: NA

CDR3 DNA: TGTGCCAGCAGCCTGCCGGGGGGGGCGAAAGCCTACGAGCAGTACTTC
CDR3 protein: CASSLPGGAKAYEQYF
clone size: NA
J gene: TRBJ2-7
V gene: TRBV7-3
D gene: TRBD2